This TCR beta chain was identified in a study of T cell responses to AZD1222 COVID-19 vaccine. CDR1 is LGHNA, CDR2 YNFKEQ, per germline. The CDR3 is made up of 15 amino acids. Trimming stripped 4 bases from V and 1 base from J, with 13 bases between. Only in-frame clones appear in the TCRdb table, and some are missing; sequencing was by immunoSEQ multiplex PCR. The sample includes approximately 100,000 clones, 70% to 90% of them seen just once. Here the sequenced sample was peripheral blood, taken 28 days after the second AZD1222 dose. This receptor was obtained from an adult who received the AZD1222 COVID-19 vaccine. The chain employs TRBV4-2 and TRBJ1-1; D might be TRBD1 (5 bases). CDR3 residues: CASSLQTGTNTEAFF. CDR3 DNA: TGTGCCAGCAGCCTACAAACAGGCACGAACACTGAAGCTTTCTTT.